Each of the 8 T cell receptor beta chains below was sequenced from the same sample in a study of cytomegalovirus exposure and HLA in healthy donors. Primers for the PCR totalled 60 Vbeta and 13 Jbeta. Clones were read by immunoSEQ multiplex PCR, and TCRdb kept only the in-frame ones, dropping some. The sample holds some 170,000 clones, about 80% seen once. Sequenced sample: PBMCs. The origin of the receptors is a man aged 40-49 years in good health and CMV-seropositive.

The chain has TRBV29-1 and TRBJ1-1, with a possible D match to TRBD1 (6 bases). Trimming took off 7 bases at V and 2 bases at J, with 14 bases between the two ends. Germline assignment: CDR1 SQVTM and CDR2 ANQGSEA. The CDR3 is 13 amino acids. CDR3 loop: CSGRDKPNTEAFF. In nucleotides, the CDR3 is TGCAGCGGACGGGACAAGCCAAACACTGAAGCTTTCTTT.

The genes are TRBV27 and TRBJ2-3; TRBD2 matches at 7 bases. Trimming cost V 3 bases and J 0 bases; bases outside gene matches: 3. Germline V gives CDR1 MNHEY, CDR2 SMNVEV (reference sequence). The CDR3 runs to 15 residues. CDR3 sequence (DNA): TGTGCCAGCAGTTTTAGCGGGCCTAGCACAGATACGCAGTATTTT. Translated, it gives CASSFSGPSTDTQYF.

The chain is built from TRBV7-6 and TRBJ2-1, with D possibly matching TRBD2 (5 bases). The CDR3 runs 15 residues. Germline assignment: CDR1 SGHVS and CDR2 FNYEAQ. Trimming pared 4 bases from V and 6 bases from J, leaving 16 bases between. CDR3 amino acids: CASSSAGRKGNEQFF. The CDR3 coding sequence is TGTGCCAGCAGCTCTGCGGGTAGGAAGGGCAATGAGCAGTTCTTC.

The V gene is TRBV9, the J gene TRBJ1-2, with no clear D. The V end was cut by 0 bases, the J end by 5 bases, with 14 bases between. The CDR3 has 15 residues. Per germline, CDR1 SGDLS and CDR2 YYNGEE. The CDR3 DNA is TGTGCCAGCAGCGTAGACGGGTTCGGAGGGTATGGCTACACCTTC. Its protein product is CASSVDGFGGYGYTF.

This clone was seen just once. The chain links TRBV29-1 to TRBJ2-1, with 11 bases identical to TRBD2. The CDR3 sequence is 17 residues long. The germline V gene has CDR1 SQVTM and CDR2 ANQGSEA. V shed 2 bases and J 4 bases; nucleotides not matched to a gene: 10. CDR3 nucleotides: TGCAGCGTTGAAAGGGGACTAGCGGTTGACTCTTACAATGAGCAGTTCTTC. This gives the protein CSVERGLAVDSYNEQFF.

The chain links TRBV15 to TRBJ2-1; 7 bases are a match to TRBD2. The CDR3 is 18 residues long. Germline CDR1 is LNHNV and CDR2 is YYDKDF (reference sequence). J lost 0 bases, V lost 0 bases, and 8 bases had no gene match. This CDR3 is CATSRDSVASGSYNEQFF. CDR3 coding DNA: TGTGCCACCAGCAGAGATTCTGTCGCTAGCGGCTCCTACAATGAGCAGTTCTTC.

The chain is built from TRBV7-9 and TRBJ2-1; D is ambiguous. This CDR3 spans 13 amino acids. V gave up 2 bases and J gave up 5 bases, with 7 bases separating them. The germline V gene encodes CDR1 SEHNR and CDR2 FQNEAQ (reference sequence). The CDR3 bases are TGTGCCAGCAGCTTATATCCCCACAATGAGCAGTTCTTC. Amino acids: CASSLYPHNEQFF.

This chain links TRBV12-5 with TRBJ2-4; 7 nucleotides agree with TRBD1. Trimming at V came to 6 bases and at J to 8 bases, leaving 10 bases not matched to a gene. Looked up from germline, CDR1 is LGHNT and CDR2 is FRNRAP. The CDR3 totals 14 residues. This CDR3 is CASGPGGWRDIQYF. In DNA form, the CDR3 reads TGTGCTAGTGGACCAGGGGGATGGAGAGACATTCAGTACTTC.